The present entry profiles one TCR beta chain with its context. This sample was taken from a study of CD8 T cells in Susac syndrome. The RNA, roughly 0.5 to 1 ug, was put through reverse transcription using random hexamers. With immunoSEQ multiplex PCR, TCR beta CDR3 was amplified across 54 Vbeta and 13 Jbeta. TCRdb redid the calling of the immunoSEQ multiplex PCR reads with MiXCR, one entry per CDR3 protein. The sample lists some 130,000 distinct CDR3 sequences; nearly 95% were seen once. Looked up from germline, CDR1 is MDHEN and CDR2 is SYDVKM. V lost 7 bases and J 8 bases, leaving 14 bases between the germline ends. The CDR3 is made up of 12 amino acids.

The chain uses TRBV28 and TRBJ1-2, with a tentative D call TRBD1 (5 bases). The clonotype comes from a human donor in good health. Sequencing was done on a sample of CD4+ T cells from PBMCs. CDR3 region: CASTPGGRGYTF. As DNA, the CDR3 is TGTGCCAGCACGCCGGGGGGTCGGGGCTACACCTTC.